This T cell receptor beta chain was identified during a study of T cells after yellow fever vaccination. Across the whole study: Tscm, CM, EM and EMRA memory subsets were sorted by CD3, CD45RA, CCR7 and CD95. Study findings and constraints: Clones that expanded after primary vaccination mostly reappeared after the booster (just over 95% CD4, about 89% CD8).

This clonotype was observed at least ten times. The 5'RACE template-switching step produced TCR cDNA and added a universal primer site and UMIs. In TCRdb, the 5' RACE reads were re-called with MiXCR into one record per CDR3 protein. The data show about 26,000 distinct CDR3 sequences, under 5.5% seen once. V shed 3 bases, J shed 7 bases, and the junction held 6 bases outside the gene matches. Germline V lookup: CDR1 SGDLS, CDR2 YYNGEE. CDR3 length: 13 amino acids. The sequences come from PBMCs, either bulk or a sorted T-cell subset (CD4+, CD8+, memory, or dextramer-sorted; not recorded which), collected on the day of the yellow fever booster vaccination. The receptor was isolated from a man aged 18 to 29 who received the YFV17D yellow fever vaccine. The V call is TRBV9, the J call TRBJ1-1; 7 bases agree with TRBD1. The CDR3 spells CASSEYRDSEAFF. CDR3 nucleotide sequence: TGTGCCAGCAGCGAGTACCGGGACAGTGAAGCTTTCTTT.